The 10 T cell receptor beta chains presented below share a single source sample, sequenced in a study of cytomegalovirus exposure and HLA in healthy donors. Use of 60 Vbeta and 13 Jbeta primers characterized the PCR. Sequencing used immunoSEQ multiplex PCR; TCRdb keeps in-frame clones, though not all of them. The sample holds 40,000 to 50,000 clones. Sequenced input: PBMCs. These receptor sequences come from a woman in her 30s in good health and CMV-seronegative.

This chain uses TRBV7-9 with TRBJ1-4; 8 bases match TRBD1. The J segment lost 7 bases and the V segment lost 5 bases, leaving 12 bases of the junction unmatched. The CDR3 has 16 amino acids. Germline CDR1 reads SEHNR; CDR2 reads FQNEAQ (reference sequence). CDR3 amino acids: CASSKTGQVQGEKLFF. CDR3 coding DNA: TGTGCCAGCAGCAAAACGGGACAGGTACAGGGTGAAAAACTGTTTTTT.

The chain combines TRBV27 with TRBJ2-1, with D possibly TRBD1 on 6 matching bases. The CDR3 has 13 residues. Germline V gene sequence: CDR1 MNHEY, CDR2 SMNVEV (reference sequence). Trimming removed 6 bases at V and 5 bases at J, with 11 bases between. The CDR3 DNA is TGTGCCAGCAGCCCGACAGGAAACAATGAGCAGTTCTTC. Its protein is CASSPTGNNEQFF.

This chain links TRBV29-1 with TRBJ2-7; 12 bases map to TRBD2. This CDR3 is built from 15 residues. Per the germline V gene, CDR1 is SQVTM and CDR2 is ANQGSEA. V was clipped by 4 bases and J by 6 bases; unmatched bases: 10. The CDR3 DNA follows: TGCAGCGTTGGGGTGACTAGCGGGAGTTTTGGCGAGCAGTACTTC. Its protein product is CSVGVTSGSFGEQYF.

The gene calls are TRBV7-9 and TRBJ1-1; 7 nucleotides match TRBD1. The CDR3 runs to 15 residues. Losses at the gene ends were 2 bases for V and 1 base for J; bases not matched to a gene: 4. Germline lookup yields CDR1 SEHNR and CDR2 FQNEAQ (reference sequence). Here the CDR3 reads CASSLKGAWNTEAFF. DNA of the CDR3: TGTGCCAGCAGCTTAAAGGGGGCGTGGAACACTGAAGCTTTCTTT.

V usage is TRBV7-9 and J usage is TRBJ1-4; no firm D call. This CDR3 has 14 residues. V lost 5 bases and J 7 bases, leaving 14 bases between the germline ends. Germline V lookup: CDR1 SEHNR, CDR2 FQNEAQ (reference sequence). The CDR3 loop reads CASSVTLSSEKLFF. The CDR3 DNA follows: TGTGCCAGCAGCGTAACCCTGAGTAGTGAAAAACTGTTTTTT. Looking up the rest from reference TRBV7-9 and TRBJ1-4 gives the full variable domain: DTGVSQNPRHKITKRGQNVTFRCDPISEHNRLYWYRQTLGQGPEFLTYFQNEAQLEKSRLLSDRFSAERPKGSFSTLEIQRTEQGDSAMYLCASSVTLSSEKLFFGSGTQLSVL.

This chain connects TRBV4-1 to TRBJ2-1, with TRBD2 matching 11 bases. Germline CDR1 reads MGHRA; CDR2 reads YSYEKL. V shed 2 bases and J 9 bases; nucleotides not matched to a gene: 12. The CDR3 has 17 residues. CDR3 nucleotides: TGCGCCAGCAGCCAATTAGATCTGGGACTAGCGGAGGGTGAGCAGTTCTTC. Its protein product is CASSQLDLGLAEGEQFF.

This chain connects TRBV28 to TRBJ2-7; TRBD1 matches at 8 bases. Germline V lookup: CDR1 MDHEN, CDR2 SYDVKM. The CDR3 length is 16 residues. V trimming: 2 bases; J trimming: 3 bases; junction bases outside the gene matches: 9. In nucleotides, the CDR3 is TGTGCCAGCAGTTTAATAGATGGGACAGGCCGCTACGAGCAGTACTTC. Protein: CASSLIDGTGRYEQYF.

This chain connects TRBV27 to TRBJ2-7, with 12 bases that match TRBD2. V gave up 5 bases and J gave up 3 bases; unmatched junction bases: 8. This CDR3 has 16 residues. Germline V gene lookup returns CDR1 MNHEY and CDR2 SMNVEV (reference sequence). DNA for the CDR3: TGTGCCAGCAGTCCCAGCCTAGCGGGAGGGCTCTACGAGCAGTACTTC. Translation gives CASSPSLAGGLYEQYF.

The chain is built from TRBV15 and TRBJ2-1; possible D gene TRBD1, 5 bases. V lost 1 base to trimming and J lost 4 bases, with 8 bases between them. From germline, CDR1 is LNHNV and CDR2 YYDKDF (reference sequence). The CDR3 contains 14 residues. The DNA for the CDR3 is TGTGCCACCAGCAGAGGGACACAATACAATGAGCAGTTCTTC. It yields the protein CATSRGTQYNEQFF.

The chain joins TRBV18 to TRBJ1-5; D is unclear. Trimming stripped 3 bases from V and 7 bases from J, with 10 bases between. Germline assignment: CDR1 KGHSH and CDR2 LQKENI. CDR3 length: 13 residues. The CDR3, as DNA: TGTGCCAGCTCACCGGGAGTAGAGCAGCCCCAGCATTTT. Its translation: CASSPGVEQPQHF.